This T cell receptor beta chain was captured in a study of T-cell reconstitution after alpha-beta-depleted transplantation in children. Findings and limits, study-wide: At day 60, the high TCRbeta diversity found in some patients originated from recipient T cells and thymic progenitors that had survived.

It was with unique molecular identifiers that the TCRbeta library was prepared. Each CDR3 protein gets one entry after TCRdb re-called the PCR reads with MiXCR. The sample has hundreds of thousands of distinct CDR3 sequences; over 20% are singletons. The CDR3 is 15 amino acids. The V end was cut by 2 bases, the J end by 0 bases, with 8 bases between. The germline V gene encodes CDR1 MNHEY and CDR2 SVGAGI. This clonotype was found many times. What it recognizes is unknown. The chain recombines TRBV6-5 with TRBJ2-1; maybe TRBD1 (6 bases). Sequencing used PBMCs, obtained before TCRalphabeta/CD19-depleted stem cell transplant. The receptor was derived from a girl aged 2-10 years with Fanconi anemia, due to receive a stem cell transplant. CDR3 sequence (DNA): TGTGCCAGCAGTTACGGGGGCACCTCCTACAATGAGCAGTTCTTC. Protein sequence: CASSYGGTSYNEQFF.